Presented here are 4 T cell receptor beta chains from one specimen sequenced in a study of human T cells and chemical hapten exposure. TCRdb independently ran MiXCR on the RACE reads; one entry per CDR3 protein. Altogether approximately 59,000 distinct CDR3 sequences are present, roughly 6.6% being singletons, with the ten largest covering roughly 3%. As for time point: healthy volunteer bleed at 6 weeks. Whole blood, unfractionated, served as the material for total RNA extraction. Sequencing used whole blood. The receptors derive from a female donor in good health. Some clones in this sample may be carry-over from other donors' samples.

The sample holds a few counts of this clonotype. The V and J genes are TRBV20-1 and TRBJ2-4; D is undetermined. V was clipped by 0 bases and J by 7 bases, with 4 bases between them. The CDR3 is 11 amino acids. Germline V CDR1 and CDR2: DFQATT, SNEGSKA (reference sequence). CDR3 loop: CSAREMNIQYF. CDR3 in DNA: TGCAGTGCTAGAGAAATGAACATTCAGTACTTC.

This clonotype was detected ten times or more. This chain links TRBV28 with TRBJ1-1; D remains ambiguous. Germline-derived CDR1 and CDR2 are MDHEN and SYDVKM. With 3 bases removed from V and 1 base from J, the gap between germline ends came to 6 bases. The CDR3 is 13 amino acids. CDR3 in DNA: TGTGCCAGCAGTTTGCCGCAGAACACTGAAGCTTTCTTT. Its protein product is CASSLPQNTEAFF.

This clonotype was seen ten or more times. The chain uses TRBV29-1 and TRBJ2-2; D tentatively fits TRBD1 or TRBD2 (5 bases each). The ends were cut back, 3 bases at V and 0 bases at J, with 8 bases in the middle. CDR1 and CDR2 from the germline V gene are SQVTM and ANQGSEA. The CDR3 loop spans 14 amino acids. The CDR3, as DNA: TGCAGCGTTGATGGGACGGCGAACACCGGGGAGCTGTTTTTT. Protein product: CSVDGTANTGELFF.

This clonotype has just a few counts. The gene calls are TRBV11-2 and TRBJ2-7; TRBD1 matches 7 bases. V trimming: 5 bases; J trimming: 11 bases; junction bases outside the gene matches: 9. In germline, CDR1 is SGHAT, CDR2 FQNNGV. This CDR3 has 12 amino acids. Here the CDR3 DNA reads TGTGCCAGCAGCCGCGACAGGGACGTTGAGTACTTC. It yields the protein CASSRDRDVEYF.